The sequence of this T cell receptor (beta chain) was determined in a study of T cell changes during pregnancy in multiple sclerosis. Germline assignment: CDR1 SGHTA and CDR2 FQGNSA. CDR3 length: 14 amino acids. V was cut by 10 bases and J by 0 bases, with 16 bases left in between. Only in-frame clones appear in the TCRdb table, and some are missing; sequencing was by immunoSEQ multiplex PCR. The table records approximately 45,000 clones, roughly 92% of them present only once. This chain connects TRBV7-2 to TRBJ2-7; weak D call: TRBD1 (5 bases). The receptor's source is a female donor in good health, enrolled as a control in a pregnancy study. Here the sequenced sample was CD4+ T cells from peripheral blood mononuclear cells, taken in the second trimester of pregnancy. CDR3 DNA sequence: TGTGCCACCACGGCCCCAGGACACTCCTACGAGCAGTACTTC. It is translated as CATTAPGHSYEQYF.